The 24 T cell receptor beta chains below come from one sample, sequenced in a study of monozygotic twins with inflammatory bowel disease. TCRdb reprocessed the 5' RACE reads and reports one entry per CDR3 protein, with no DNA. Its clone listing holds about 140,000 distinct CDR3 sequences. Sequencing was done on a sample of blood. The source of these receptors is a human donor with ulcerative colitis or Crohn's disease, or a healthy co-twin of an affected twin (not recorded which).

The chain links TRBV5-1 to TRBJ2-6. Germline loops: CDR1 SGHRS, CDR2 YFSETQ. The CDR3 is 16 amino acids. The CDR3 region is CASSLGPGVGANVLTF. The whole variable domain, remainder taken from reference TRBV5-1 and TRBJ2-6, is KAGVTQTPRYLIKTRGQQVTLSCSPISGHRSVSWYQQTPGQGLQFLFEYFSETQRNKGNFPGRFSGRQFSNSRSEMNVSTLELGDSALYLCASSLGPGVGANVLTFGAGSRLTVL.

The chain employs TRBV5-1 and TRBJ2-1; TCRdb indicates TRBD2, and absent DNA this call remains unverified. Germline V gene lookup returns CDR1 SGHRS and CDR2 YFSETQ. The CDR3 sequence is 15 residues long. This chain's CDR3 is CASSLTAGGSNEQFF.

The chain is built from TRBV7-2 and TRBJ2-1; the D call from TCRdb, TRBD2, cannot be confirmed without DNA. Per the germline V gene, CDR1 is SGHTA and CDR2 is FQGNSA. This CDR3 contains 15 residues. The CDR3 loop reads CASSLRTSGTNEQFF. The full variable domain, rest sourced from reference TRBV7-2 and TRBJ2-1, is GAGVSQSPSNKVTEKGKDVELRCDPISGHTALYWYRQSLGQGLEFLIYFQGNSAPDKSGLPSDRFSAERTGGSVSTLTIQRTQQEDSAVYLCASSLRTSGTNEQFFGPGTRLTVL.

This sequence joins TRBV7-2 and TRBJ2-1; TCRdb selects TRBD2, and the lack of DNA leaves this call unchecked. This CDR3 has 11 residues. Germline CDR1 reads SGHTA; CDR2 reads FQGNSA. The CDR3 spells CASSLGLEEFF.

This chain's CDR3 is CASSLNGGAGTEAFF. The chain couples TRBV7-6 to TRBJ1-1. The CDR3 loop spans 15 amino acids. Germline V lookup: CDR1 SGHVS, CDR2 FNYEAQ.

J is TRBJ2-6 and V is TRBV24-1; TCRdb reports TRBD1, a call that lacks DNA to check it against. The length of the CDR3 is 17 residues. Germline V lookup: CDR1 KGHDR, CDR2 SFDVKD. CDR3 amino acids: CATSGGYGQAGANVLTF.

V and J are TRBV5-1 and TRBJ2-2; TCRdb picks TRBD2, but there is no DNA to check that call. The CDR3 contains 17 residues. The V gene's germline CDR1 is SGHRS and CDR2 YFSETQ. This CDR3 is CASSLTSGRAATGELFF.

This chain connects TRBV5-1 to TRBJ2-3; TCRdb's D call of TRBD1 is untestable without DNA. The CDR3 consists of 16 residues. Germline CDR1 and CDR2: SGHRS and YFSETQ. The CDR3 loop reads CASSLTGQGGSDTQYF.

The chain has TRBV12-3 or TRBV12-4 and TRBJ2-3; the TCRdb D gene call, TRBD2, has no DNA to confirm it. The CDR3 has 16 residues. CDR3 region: CASSFGLAGSTDTQYF.

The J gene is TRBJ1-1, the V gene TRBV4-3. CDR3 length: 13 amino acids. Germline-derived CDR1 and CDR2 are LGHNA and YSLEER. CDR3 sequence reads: CASSQTMNTEAFF.

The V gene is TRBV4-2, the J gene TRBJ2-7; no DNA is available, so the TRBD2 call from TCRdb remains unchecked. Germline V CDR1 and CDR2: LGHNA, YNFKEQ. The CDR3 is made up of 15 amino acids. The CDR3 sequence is CASSQESLAGEVQYF.

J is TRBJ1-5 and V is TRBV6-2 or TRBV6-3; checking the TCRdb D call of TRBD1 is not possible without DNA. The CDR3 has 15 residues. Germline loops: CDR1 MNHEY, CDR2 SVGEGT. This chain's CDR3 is CASSRHTGGGQPQHF.

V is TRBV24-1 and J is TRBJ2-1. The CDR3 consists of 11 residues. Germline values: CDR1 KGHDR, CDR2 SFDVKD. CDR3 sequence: CATSAYNEQFF.

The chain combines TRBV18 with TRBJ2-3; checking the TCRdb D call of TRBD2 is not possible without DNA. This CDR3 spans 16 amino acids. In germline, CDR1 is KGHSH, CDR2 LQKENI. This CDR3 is CASGGGHSGNTDTQYF.

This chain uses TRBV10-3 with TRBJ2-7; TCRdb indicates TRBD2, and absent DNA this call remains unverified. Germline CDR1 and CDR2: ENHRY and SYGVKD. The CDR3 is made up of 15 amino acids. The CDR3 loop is CAISQGPAGAYEQYF.

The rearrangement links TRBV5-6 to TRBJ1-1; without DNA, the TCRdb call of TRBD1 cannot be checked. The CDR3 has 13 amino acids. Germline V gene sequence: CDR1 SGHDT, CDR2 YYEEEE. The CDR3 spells CASSLDPGGEAFF.

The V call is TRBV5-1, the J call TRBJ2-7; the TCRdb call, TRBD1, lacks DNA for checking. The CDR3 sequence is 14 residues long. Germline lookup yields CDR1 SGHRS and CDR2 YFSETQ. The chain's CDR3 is CASSWTGLSYEQYF.

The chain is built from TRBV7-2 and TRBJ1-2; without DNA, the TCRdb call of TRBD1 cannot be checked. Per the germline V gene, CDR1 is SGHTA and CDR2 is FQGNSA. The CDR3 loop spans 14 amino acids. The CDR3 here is CASSFADRAAGYTF. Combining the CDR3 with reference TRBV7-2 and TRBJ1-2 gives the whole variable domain GAGVSQSPSNKVTEKGKDVELRCDPISGHTALYWYRQSLGQGLEFLIYFQGNSAPDKSGLPSDRFSAERTGGSVSTLTIQRTQQEDSAVYLCASSFADRAAGYTFGSGTRLTVV.

The CDR3 loop reads CASSLLTDGFLGGAFF. The rearrangement joins TRBV5-1 to TRBJ1-1. Germline CDR1 SGHRS, CDR2 YFSETQ. The CDR3 runs 16 residues.

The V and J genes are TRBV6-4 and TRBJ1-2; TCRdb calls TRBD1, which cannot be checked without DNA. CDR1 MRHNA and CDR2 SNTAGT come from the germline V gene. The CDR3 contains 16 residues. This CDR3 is CASSDRPFTGVGGYTF.

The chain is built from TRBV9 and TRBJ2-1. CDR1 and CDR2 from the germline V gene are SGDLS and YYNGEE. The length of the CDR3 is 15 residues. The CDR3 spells CASSEAGNRYNEQFF.

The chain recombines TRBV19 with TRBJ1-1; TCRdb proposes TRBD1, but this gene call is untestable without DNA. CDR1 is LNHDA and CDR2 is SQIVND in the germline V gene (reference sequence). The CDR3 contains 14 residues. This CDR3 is CASSVRTGPTEAFF.

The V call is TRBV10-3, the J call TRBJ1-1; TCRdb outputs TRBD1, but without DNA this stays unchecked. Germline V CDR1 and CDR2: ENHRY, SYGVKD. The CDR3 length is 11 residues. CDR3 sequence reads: CAIRQGGEAFF.

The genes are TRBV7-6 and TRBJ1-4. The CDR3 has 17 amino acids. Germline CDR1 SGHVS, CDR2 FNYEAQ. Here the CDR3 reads CASSYASFRRSNEKLFF.